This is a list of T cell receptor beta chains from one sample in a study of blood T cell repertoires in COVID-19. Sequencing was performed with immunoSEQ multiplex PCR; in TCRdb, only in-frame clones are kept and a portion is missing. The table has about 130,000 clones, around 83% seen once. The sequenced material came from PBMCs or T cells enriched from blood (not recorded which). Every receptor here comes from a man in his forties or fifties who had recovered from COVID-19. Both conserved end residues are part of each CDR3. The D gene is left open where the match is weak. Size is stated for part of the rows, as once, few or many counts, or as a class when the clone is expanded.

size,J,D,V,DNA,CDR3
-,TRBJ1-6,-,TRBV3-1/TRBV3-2,TGTGCCAGCAGCCCCTTCCCCAGGGGCTCCAGACCCCTCCACTTT,CASSPFPRGSRPLHF
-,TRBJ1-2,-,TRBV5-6,TGTGCCAGCAGCTTGCTAACAGGTGATGGCTACACCTTC,CASSLLTGDGYTF
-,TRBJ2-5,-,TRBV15,TGTGCCACCAGCAGAGACAGAGTGTACCAAGAGGCCCAGTACTTC,CATSRDRVYQEAQYF
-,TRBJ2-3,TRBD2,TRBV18,TGTGCCAGCTCACCACAGGTTGGGGGGGCAGATACGCAGTATTTT,CASSPQVGGADTQYF
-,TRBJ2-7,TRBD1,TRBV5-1,TGCGCCAGCAGCGAGAGGGGACAGACCCTCTACGAGCAGTACTTC,CASSERGQTLYEQYF
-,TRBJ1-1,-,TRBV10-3,TGTGCCATAACGGACAGACAAATGAACACTGAAGCTTTCTTT,CAITDRQMNTEAFF
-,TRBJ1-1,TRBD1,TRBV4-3,TGCGCCAGCAGCCGTGACCTCAGGGGGGCCGAGGTTACTGAAGCTTTCTTT,CASSRDLRGAEVTEAFF
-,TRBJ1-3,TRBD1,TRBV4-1,TGCGCCAGCAGCCAAAACACAGGGGGGAGTTCTGGAAACACCATATATTTT,CASSQNTGGSSGNTIYF
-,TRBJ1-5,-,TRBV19,TGTGCCAGTAGCCCCGGACACCAACGGGAGCCCCAGCATTTT,CASSPGHQREPQHF
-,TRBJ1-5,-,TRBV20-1,TGCAGTGCTAGTGAAGGGGGAATCAATCAGCCCCAGCATTTT,CSASEGGINQPQHF
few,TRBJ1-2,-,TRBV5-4,TGTGCCAGCAGCTTGGGGGAGGGCCATGGCTACACCTTC,CASSLGEGHGYTF
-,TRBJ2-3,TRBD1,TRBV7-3,TGTGCCAGCAGCTCGGGACAGGGGGCGGGCACAGATACGCAGTATTTT,CASSSGQGAGTDTQYF
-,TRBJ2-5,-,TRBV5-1,TGCGCCAGCAGCTTGGTTAGCGGCGGGGAAGAGACCCAGTACTTC,CASSLVSGGEETQYF
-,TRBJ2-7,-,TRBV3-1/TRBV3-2,TGTGCCAGCAGCCAAGCCAGGGGACTATCTGAAGAGCAGTACTTC,CASSQARGLSEEQYF
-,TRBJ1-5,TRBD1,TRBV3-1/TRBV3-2,TGTGCCAGCAGCCAGTCGGACAGGGGGTATCAGCCCCAGCATTTT,CASSQSDRGYQPQHF
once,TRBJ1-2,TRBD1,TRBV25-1,TGTGCCAGCAGTGGCCGGGACAGGTCTCTATTAAATGGCTACACCTTC,CASSGRDRSLLNGYTF
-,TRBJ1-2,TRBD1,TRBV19,TGTGCCACCGAGGACAGGAGTAACTATGGCTACACCTTC,CATEDRSNYGYTF
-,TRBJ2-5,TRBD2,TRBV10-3,TGTGCCATTAGGGCCGTGAGCGGGGGGAAAGAGACCCAGTACTTC,CAIRAVSGGKETQYF
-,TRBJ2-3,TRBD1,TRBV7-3,TGTGCCAGCAGCGAACAGCATACCGGGAACAGGGGAACAGATACGCAGTATTTT,CASSEQHTGNRGTDTQYF
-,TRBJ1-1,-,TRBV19,TGTGCCAGTAGTTTGGGGGGACTTATGAACACTGAAGCTTTCTTT,CASSLGGLMNTEAFF
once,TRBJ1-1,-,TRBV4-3,TGCGCCAGCAGCCAAGCGGGGGAAGCTTTCTTT,CASSQAGEAFF
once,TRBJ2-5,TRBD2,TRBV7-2,TGTGCCAGCAGCGAACGCGGGGGGGCCGATGAGACCCAGTACTTC,CASSERGGADETQYF
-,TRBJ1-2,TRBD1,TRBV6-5,TGTGCCAGCAGTCAGGGACAGGGTATTAGTTATGGCTACACCTTC,CASSQGQGISYGYTF
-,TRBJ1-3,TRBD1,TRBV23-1,TGCGCCAGCATCCCATCGAAACCGGGACAGGGTTTTGCTGGAAACACCATATATTTT,CASIPSKPGQGFAGNTIYF
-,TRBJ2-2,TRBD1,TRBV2,TGTGCCAGCAGTGAGGACAGGGGGACCGGGGAGCTGTTTTTT,CASSEDRGTGELFF
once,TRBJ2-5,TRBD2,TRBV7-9,TGTGCCAGCAGGGCTAGCGGACAAGAGACCCAGTACTTC,CASRASGQETQYF
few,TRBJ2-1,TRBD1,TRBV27,TGTGCCAGCAGTACCGGGACAGGCAACAATGAGCAGTTCTTC,CASSTGTGNNEQFF
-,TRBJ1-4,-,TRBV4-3,TGCGCCAGCAGCCAAGGCCGCCCTATAACAACTAATGAAAAACTGTTTTTT,CASSQGRPITTNEKLFF
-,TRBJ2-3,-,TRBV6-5,TGTGCCAGCAGTTACAACAGACCTAGCACAGATACGCAGTATTTT,CASSYNRPSTDTQYF
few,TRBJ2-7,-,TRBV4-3,TGCGCCAGCAGCCGAGACTTGTTCGGGGGTGATGGCTACGAGCAGTACTTC,CASSRDLFGGDGYEQYF
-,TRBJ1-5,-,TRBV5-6,TGTGCCAGCAGCCTCCAGACAGGAACTAGCAATCAGCCCCAGCATTTT,CASSLQTGTSNQPQHF
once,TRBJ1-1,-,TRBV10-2,TGCGCCAGCAGGACATCCCTTGGCGACACTGAAGCTTTCTTT,CASRTSLGDTEAFF
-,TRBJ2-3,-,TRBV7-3,TGTGCCAGCAGCCCACACAGGGCCCCCGGAGATACGCAGTATTTT,CASSPHRAPGDTQYF
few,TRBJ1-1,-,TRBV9,TGTGCCAGCAGCGTAGGAGGCCGCTCTAACACTGAAGCTTTCTTT,CASSVGGRSNTEAFF
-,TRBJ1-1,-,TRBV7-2,TGTGCCAGCAGCGGAGTGACTTACACTGAAGCTTTCTTT,CASSGVTYTEAFF
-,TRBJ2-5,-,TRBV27,TGTGCCAGCAGACAGGGGGGGCAGGAGACCCAGTACTTC,CASRQGGQETQYF
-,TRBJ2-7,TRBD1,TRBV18,TGTGCCAGCTCACCACCGGGACAGGGGGCCTACGAGCAGTACTTC,CASSPPGQGAYEQYF
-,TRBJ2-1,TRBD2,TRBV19,TGTGCCAGTAGTGTCACACTAGCGGGGGGGCTTTACAATGAGCAGTTCTTC,CASSVTLAGGLYNEQFF
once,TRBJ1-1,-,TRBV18,TGTGCCAGCTTCAACCCCGGACAGTCGAACACTGAAGCTTTCTTT,CASFNPGQSNTEAFF
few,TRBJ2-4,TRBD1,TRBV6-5,TGTGCCAGCAGTTGGGGACAGGGGAAGGGGGACATTCAGTACTTC,CASSWGQGKGDIQYF
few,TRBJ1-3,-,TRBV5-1,TGCGCCAGCAGCATCCGGCCCCAGGGGCTTCAATTCTCTGGAAACACCATATATTTT,CASSIRPQGLQFSGNTIYF
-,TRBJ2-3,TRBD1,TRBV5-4,TGTGCCAGCAGACAGGGGGCCTCTATCACAGATACGCAGTATTTT,CASRQGASITDTQYF
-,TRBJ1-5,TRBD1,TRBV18,TGTGCCAGCTCAATGGACAGGGGGTATCAGCCCCAGCATTTT,CASSMDRGYQPQHF
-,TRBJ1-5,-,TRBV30,TGTGCCTGGAGTGTAAGGGGGATACAGCCCCAGCATTTT,CAWSVRGIQPQHF
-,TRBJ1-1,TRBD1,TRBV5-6,TGTGCCAGCAAGAATCGGTACAGGGGCACTGAAGCTTTCTTT,CASKNRYRGTEAFF
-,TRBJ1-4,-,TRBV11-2,TGTGCCAGCAGCTTAGCAGGGGATGGAGGTGAAAAACTGTTTTTT,CASSLAGDGGEKLFF
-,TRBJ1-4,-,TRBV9,TGTGCCAGCAGCGTAGAGCCGATTCCCTTTAATGAAAAACTGTTTTTT,CASSVEPIPFNEKLFF
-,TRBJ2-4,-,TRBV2,TGTGCCAGCATTCGGAGCATCACAGGGCTAGCCAAAAACATTCAGTACTTC,CASIRSITGLAKNIQYF
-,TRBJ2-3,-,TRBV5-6,TGTGCCAGCAGCTCCACTCAAAGGACGGGAACAGATACGCAGTATTTT,CASSSTQRTGTDTQYF
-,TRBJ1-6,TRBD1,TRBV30,TGTGTGGGGCAGGGGGCGCATAATTCACCCCTCCACTTT,CVGQGAHNSPLHF
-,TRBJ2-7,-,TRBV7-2,TGTGCCAGCAGCTTAGTGCGAGGGTCCTACGAGCAGTACTTC,CASSLVRGSYEQYF
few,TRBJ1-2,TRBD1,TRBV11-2,TGTGCCAGCAGCACGCCCCGGGACAGGGGGCTCGGCTACACCTTC,CASSTPRDRGLGYTF
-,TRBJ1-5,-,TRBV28,TGTGCCATCGGGTCCTCGCCAAACAACGACCAGCCCCAGCATTTT,CAIGSSPNNDQPQHF
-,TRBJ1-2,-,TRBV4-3,TGCGCCAGCAGCCAAGATCTAGGGGGATTGAACTATGGCTACACCTTC,CASSQDLGGLNYGYTF